Listed below are T cell receptor beta chains from one sample, sequenced in a study of blood T cell repertoires in COVID-19. The protocol was immunoSEQ multiplex PCR, while the TCRdb copy is restricted to in-frame clones and leaves out a portion. Of some 380,000 clones listed, around 90% are singletons. Sequencing was done on a sample of PBMCs or T cells enriched from blood (not recorded which). The receptors originated from a woman in her 40s with acute COVID-19. Each CDR3 is given with its conserved first and last residue. The D gene is left open where the match is weak. Clone size appears in some rows only: once, few, many, or a class for an expanded clone.

J: TRBJ1-1; D: -; size: -; V: TRBV10-2; CDR3: CASIDRNMNTEAFF; DNA: TGCGCCAGCATTGATCGAAACATGAACACTGAAGCTTTCTTT
J: TRBJ2-3; D: TRBD2; size: -; V: TRBV4-1; CDR3: CASSQVGLAGGTDTQYF; DNA: TGCGCCAGCAGCCAAGTAGGGCTAGCGGGGGGAACAGATACGCAGTATTTT
J: TRBJ2-6; D: -; size: once; V: TRBV15; CDR3: CATSRGPGFGANVLTF; DNA: TGTGCCACCAGCAGAGGTCCGGGGTTTGGGGCCAACGTCCTGACTTTC
J: TRBJ2-7; D: TRBD2; size: -; V: TRBV5-8; CDR3: CASSLDGLAGASYEQYF; DNA: TGTGCCAGCAGCTTGGACGGACTAGCGGGTGCCTCCTACGAGCAGTACTTC
J: TRBJ2-7; D: -; size: -; V: TRBV6-1; CDR3: CASSEAPAYEQYF; DNA: TGTGCCAGCAGTGAGGCACCCGCCTACGAGCAGTACTTC
J: TRBJ2-2; D: TRBD2; size: -; V: TRBV4-1; CDR3: CASSPLPLAGANTGELFF; DNA: TGCGCCAGCAGCCCCCTTCCTCTAGCGGGGGCGAACACCGGGGAGCTGTTTTTT
J: TRBJ1-4; D: -; size: -; V: TRBV13; CDR3: CASSLEGEEKLFF; DNA: TGTGCCAGCAGCTTAGAGGGAGAAGAAAAACTGTTTTTT
J: TRBJ1-1; D: TRBD1; size: -; V: TRBV7-9; CDR3: CASSLPIPGQGLFAEAFF; DNA: TGTGCCAGCAGCTTACCTATACCGGGACAGGGGCTTTTCGCTGAAGCTTTCTTT
J: TRBJ1-2; D: -; size: -; V: TRBV5-1; CDR3: CASSLDENYGYTF; DNA: TGCGCCAGCAGCTTGGACGAGAACTATGGCTACACCTTC
J: TRBJ2-3; D: -; size: -; V: TRBV7-2; CDR3: CASSWEGRGLSTDTQYF; DNA: TGTGCCAGCAGCTGGGAGGGGCGGGGGCTTAGCACAGATACGCAGTATTTT
J: TRBJ1-6; D: -; size: -; V: TRBV9; CDR3: CASQNGQTNSPLHF; DNA: TGTGCCAGTCAAAATGGACAGACCAATTCACCCCTCCACTTT
J: TRBJ1-1; D: -; size: -; V: TRBV6-2/TRBV6-3; CDR3: CASSYFSGSAFF; DNA: TGTGCCAGCAGTTACTTCTCGGGTTCGGCTTTCTTT
J: TRBJ2-5; D: TRBD2; size: -; V: TRBV3-1/TRBV3-2; CDR3: CASSRQAGGRETQYF; DNA: TGTGCCAGCAGCCGGCAAGCGGGGGGCAGGGAGACCCAGTACTTC
J: TRBJ2-7; D: -; size: -; V: TRBV29-1; CDR3: CSIEVGAREQYF; DNA: TGCAGCATTGAGGTGGGGGCGCGGGAGCAGTACTTC
J: TRBJ1-1; D: -; size: -; V: TRBV5-1; CDR3: CASSSRELEWNTEAFF; DNA: TGCGCCAGCAGCTCACGGGAGCTGGAATGGAACACTGAAGCTTTCTTT
J: TRBJ2-2; D: -; size: once; V: TRBV7-9; CDR3: CASSLARSGELFF; DNA: TGTGCCAGCAGCTTAGCGAGGTCCGGGGAGCTGTTTTTT
J: TRBJ2-1; D: TRBD2; size: -; V: TRBV5-4; CDR3: CASSPGTSGLRFVEQFF; DNA: TGTGCCAGCAGCCCTGGGACTAGCGGGCTTCGATTCGTTGAGCAGTTCTTC
J: TRBJ1-2; D: TRBD1; size: -; V: TRBV28; CDR3: CASSLNIQRTGGYGYTF; DNA: TGTGCCAGCAGTCTCAACATTCAAAGGACAGGGGGCTATGGCTACACCTTC
J: TRBJ1-1; D: -; size: -; V: TRBV5-1; CDR3: CASSLERGPLNTEAFF; DNA: TGCGCCAGCAGTCTGGAACGCGGCCCCCTCAACACTGAAGCTTTCTTT
J: TRBJ2-7; D: -; size: -; V: TRBV19; CDR3: CASSTSPFEQYF; DNA: TGTGCCAGTAGTACGAGTCCGTTCGAGCAGTACTTC
J: TRBJ1-2; D: -; size: -; V: TRBV2; CDR3: CASKVGRRYYGYTF; DNA: TGTGCCAGCAAAGTGGGGAGGAGGTACTATGGCTACACCTTC
J: TRBJ2-1; D: TRBD2; size: -; V: TRBV27; CDR3: CASSVAGLYNEQFF; DNA: TGTGCCAGCAGTGTAGCGGGGCTCTACAATGAGCAGTTCTTC
J: TRBJ1-4; D: -; size: -; V: TRBV30; CDR3: CAWSPGQSTNEKLFF; DNA: TGTGCCTGGAGTCCCGGACAGTCAACTAATGAAAAACTGTTTTTT
J: TRBJ1-3; D: -; size: -; V: TRBV15; CDR3: CATSRDAGASGNTIYF; DNA: TGTGCCACCAGCAGAGATGCAGGGGCCTCTGGAAACACCATATATTTT
J: TRBJ2-5; D: -; size: -; V: TRBV4-1; CDR3: CASSQRDGVLQETQYF; DNA: TGCGCCAGCAGCCAAAGAGACGGGGTCCTACAAGAGACCCAGTACTTC
J: TRBJ2-3; D: -; size: -; V: TRBV7-9; CDR3: CASRDRGSDTQYF; DNA: TGTGCCAGCAGAGATAGGGGGTCTGATACGCAGTATTTT
J: TRBJ1-1; D: -; size: -; V: TRBV12-3/TRBV12-4; CDR3: CASSLRGTEAFF; DNA: TGTGCCAGCAGTTTGAGAGGCACTGAAGCTTTCTTT
J: TRBJ2-7; D: TRBD2; size: few; V: TRBV6-5; CDR3: CASSYSLAGGYEQYF; DNA: TGTGCCAGCAGTTACTCTCTAGCGGGGGGGTACGAGCAGTACTTC
J: TRBJ2-5; D: -; size: -; V: TRBV9; CDR3: CASSQQGVQTQYF; DNA: TGTGCCAGCAGCCAACAGGGTGTACAGACCCAGTACTTC
J: TRBJ1-2; D: TRBD1; size: -; V: TRBV12-3/TRBV12-4; CDR3: CASSLQGAQGYTF; DNA: TGTGCCAGCAGTCTTCAGGGGGCCCAGGGCTACACCTTC
J: TRBJ2-7; D: TRBD2; size: -; V: TRBV5-1; CDR3: CASSRTLAGASEQYF; DNA: TGCGCCAGCAGCCGCACACTAGCGGGGGCCTCTGAGCAGTACTTC
J: TRBJ1-3; D: TRBD1; size: -; V: TRBV5-1; CDR3: CASSAPGTGAGNTIYF; DNA: TGCGCCAGCAGCGCACCCGGGACAGGGGCTGGAAACACCATATATTTT
J: TRBJ1-1; D: -; size: -; V: TRBV30; CDR3: CAWRQDGNTEAFF; DNA: TGTGCCTGGAGACAAGATGGGAACACTGAAGCTTTCTTT
J: TRBJ2-7; D: -; size: once; V: TRBV24-1; CDR3: CATSDLFLTTLGEQYF; DNA: TGTGCCACCAGTGATTTGTTTCTGACTACCCTAGGCGAGCAGTACTTC
J: TRBJ1-1; D: TRBD1; size: -; V: TRBV7-9; CDR3: CASSHAGQANTEAFF; DNA: TGTGCCAGCAGCCATGCCGGACAGGCAAACACTGAAGCTTTCTTT
J: TRBJ1-2; D: TRBD1; size: few; V: TRBV6-6; CDR3: CASSLQGYYGYTF; DNA: TGTGCCAGCAGTTTACAGGGGTACTATGGCTACACCTTC
J: TRBJ2-6; D: -; size: -; V: TRBV7-2; CDR3: CASSRNRASGANVLTF; DNA: TGTGCCAGCAGCAGAAACAGGGCCTCTGGGGCCAACGTCCTGACTTTC
J: TRBJ1-2; D: -; size: -; V: TRBV5-6; CDR3: CASSRAGGRGVYGYTF; DNA: TGTGCCAGCAGCAGGGCCGGGGGGCGTGGTGTCTATGGCTACACCTTC
J: TRBJ2-5; D: TRBD2; size: -; V: TRBV15; CDR3: CATSSQTGLAGFNWETQYF; DNA: TGTGCCACCAGCAGCCAGACGGGACTAGCGGGGTTTAATTGGGAGACCCAGTACTTC
J: TRBJ1-1; D: TRBD1; size: -; V: TRBV5-1; CDR3: CASSLVQGSTEAFF; DNA: TGCGCCAGCAGCTTGGTACAGGGGAGCACTGAAGCTTTCTTT
J: TRBJ1-2; D: -; size: -; V: TRBV3-1/TRBV3-2; CDR3: CASSRIDSSNYGYTF; DNA: TGTGCCAGCAGCCGAATTGACAGTTCTAACTATGGCTACACCTTC
J: TRBJ1-1; D: -; size: -; V: TRBV18; CDR3: CASSPAGETNTEAFF; DNA: TGTGCCAGCTCACCAGCAGGGGAGACGAACACTGAAGCTTTCTTT
J: TRBJ2-1; D: -; size: -; V: TRBV25-1; CDR3: CASRVWGHEQFF; DNA: TGTGCCAGCAGGGTGTGGGGGCATGAGCAGTTCTTC
J: TRBJ2-1; D: TRBD2; size: -; V: TRBV3-1/TRBV3-2; CDR3: CASSHRPGLAGGPGGYEQFF; DNA: TGTGCCAGCAGCCACCGGCCGGGACTAGCGGGGGGGCCTGGCGGGTATGAGCAGTTCTTC
J: TRBJ2-7; D: TRBD1; size: -; V: TRBV19; CDR3: CATHRDRGSYEQYF; DNA: TGTGCCACCCACCGGGACAGGGGGTCTTACGAGCAGTACTTC
J: TRBJ2-5; D: -; size: once; V: TRBV18; CDR3: CASSDISGTQYF; DNA: TGTGCCAGTTCGGACATTTCAGGGACCCAGTACTTC
J: TRBJ1-6; D: -; size: few; V: TRBV5-4; CDR3: CASSSPGGGADSPLHF; DNA: TGTGCCAGCAGCTCGCCCGGGGGTGGGGCGGATTCACCCCTCCACTTT
J: TRBJ2-7; D: -; size: -; V: TRBV11-3; CDR3: CASSLGGQLEQYF; DNA: TGTGCCAGCAGCTTAGGGGGACAACTCGAGCAGTACTTC
J: TRBJ1-5; D: -; size: -; V: TRBV7-6; CDR3: CASSPQGGYNQPQHF; DNA: TGTGCCAGCAGCCCCCAAGGGGGATACAATCAGCCCCAGCATTTT
J: TRBJ2-3; D: TRBD2; size: once; V: TRBV12-5; CDR3: CASGLDSGGKDTQYF; DNA: TGTGCTAGTGGTTTGGATAGCGGGGGGAAAGATACGCAGTATTTT
J: TRBJ1-2; D: TRBD1; size: few; V: TRBV3-1/TRBV3-2; CDR3: CASSPETGLGGYTF; DNA: TGTGCCAGCAGCCCCGAGACAGGGTTGGGCGGCTACACCTTC